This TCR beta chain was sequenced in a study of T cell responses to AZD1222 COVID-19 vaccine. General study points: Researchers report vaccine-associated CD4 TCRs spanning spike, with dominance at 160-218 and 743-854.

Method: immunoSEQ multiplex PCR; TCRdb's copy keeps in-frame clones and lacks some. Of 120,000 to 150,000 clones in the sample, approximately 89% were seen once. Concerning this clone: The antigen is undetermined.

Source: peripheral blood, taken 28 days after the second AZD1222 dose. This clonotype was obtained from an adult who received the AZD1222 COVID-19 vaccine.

The CDR3 DNA is TGTGCCAGCAGCACTGGGACAGGGAGTCCCTTATCCGAGCAGTACTTC. It yields the protein CASSTGTGSPLSEQYF. The chain combines TRBV5-8 with TRBJ2-7; 9 bases match TRBD1. Trimming at V came to 4 bases and at J to 6 bases, leaving 14 bases not matched to a gene. This CDR3 is built from 16 residues. Germline values: CDR1 SGHTS, CDR2 YDEGEE.